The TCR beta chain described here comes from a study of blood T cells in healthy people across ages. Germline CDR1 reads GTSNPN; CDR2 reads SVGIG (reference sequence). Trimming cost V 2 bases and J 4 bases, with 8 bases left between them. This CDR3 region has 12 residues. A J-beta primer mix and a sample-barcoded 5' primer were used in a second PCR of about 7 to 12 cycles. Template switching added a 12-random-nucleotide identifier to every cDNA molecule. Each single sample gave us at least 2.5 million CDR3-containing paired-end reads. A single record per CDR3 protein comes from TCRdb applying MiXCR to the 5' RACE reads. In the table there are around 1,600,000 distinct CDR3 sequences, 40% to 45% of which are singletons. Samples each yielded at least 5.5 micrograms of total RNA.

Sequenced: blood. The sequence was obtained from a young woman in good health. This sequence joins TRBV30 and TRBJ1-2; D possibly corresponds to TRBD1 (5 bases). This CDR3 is CAWSWGSYGYTF. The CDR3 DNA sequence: TGTGCCTGGAGTTGGGGGAGCTATGGCTACACCTTC.